Listed here is a single T cell receptor beta chain. What antigen it recognizes has not been identified. Qualities for individual bases were not recorded, and no much larger clone is one base off. This specimen belongs to a study of beta chain features in type 1 diabetes (dated by TCRdb to 2016 to 2018). About the study as a whole: Mean age, gender distribution, total cell number and subset yield did not differ between patients and healthy donors. Across all samples, about 110 million sorted cells were examined, and cell number per subset correlated strongly with RNA yield. The study compared TCRB repertoires of sorted circulating CD4+ T cell subsets between recently diagnosed type 1 diabetes patients and matched healthy donors. Regulatory and stem cell-like memory subsets were isolated from only 8 patients and 8 healthy donors, whereas naive and central memory subsets came from all 28 donors. The paper's findings and limits, for the study overall: The naive, central memory and regulatory TCRB repertoires appeared to resemble one another more closely among patients than among healthy donors. Patients with type 1 diabetes made fewer insertions and deleted more nucleotides at VDJ recombination sites, implying thymic rearrangement abnormalities. Because small numbers of individuals were included in the HLA sub-analyses, any influence of HLA type on TCRB rearrangement was left unresolved. A moderate but significant shortening of TCRB CDR3 length was observed in type 1 diabetes patients in all four CD4+ subsets. Shorter templates might have been favored by PCR, but patient and control samples were amplified and corrected together, so both groups would have been affected equally by any skew. Because cDNA was sequenced instead of genomic DNA, activated cells with high expression could be over-represented, although the groups did not differ in activation or CD3 levels.

A single peripheral blood draw of around 0.11 L on average was collected from each donor into heparinised tubes. Using a panel that included CD45RO, CCR7, CD25, CD127, CD95 and CD27, naive, central memory, regulatory and stem cell-like memory CD4+ T cells were sorted on a BD FACSAria II. Purity was above 95% for every sorted population. PBMCs were isolated right away by Lymphoprep density gradient centrifugation and were stained directly, without culture. So that batch effects would be minimized, each experiment stained and sorted samples in pairs, pairing one healthy donor with one patient. The CDR3 covers 14 residues, taking in both the cysteine and the phenylalanine. Left in the record is the CDR3 DNA by itself, 42 bases read in frame from the first base. Via the germline V gene, CDR1 is SGHNT and CDR2 YENEEA. The germline V and J ends show losses of 7 bases and 0 bases respectively, and no gene match explains 4 bases of the junction.

The entire isolated RNA was reverse transcribed using the High Capacity cDNA Reverse Transcription Kit, and thus expressed TCRB transcripts were sequenced. Deep immunoSEQ sequencing was performed on naive, central memory and regulatory T cell samples, with an average of roughly 3.6 million total reads per sample. Sorted cells were lysed in RLT buffer, and RNA was extracted using DNase-treated RNeasy Micro or Mini kits according to cell number. To prevent cross-contamination, each cell subset was processed individually, whereas patient and healthy donor samples were processed jointly. The immunoSEQ multiplex PCR was used to amplify TCRB sequences from cDNA, yielding 87-bp fragments that span the CDR3 region. Amplicons were sequenced on the Illumina HiSeq platform. As for the authors' bioinformatics: PCR bias was corrected computationally using synthetic template baselines, and reads within Hamming distance 2 were collapsed, with unmergeable singletons discarded. Reads were aligned against IMGT to assign V, D and J genes, CDR3 length and insertions or deletions at six rearrangement sites. Clonotype counts were normalized to sorted cell number within each subset before computing true diversity and Gini coefficients with the tcR R package. Repertoire sharing was quantified using the overlap coefficient calculated on TCRB nucleotide sequences. TCRdb provides this immuneACCESS table in a form limited to in-frame rearrangements. Some clones are lacking; in checked studies, under half of them reflect an unresolved V gene, and why the rest are absent is not known. V and J calls and clone size are those listed in that table; D and trimming were worked out from the DNA. The sample records roughly 70,000 clones, around 49% of which are singletons. The ten largest make up about 0.74% of the sample.

The specimen sequenced was central memory CD4+ T cells from blood. In this chain, TRBV11-3 is recombined with TRBJ1-1, with 8 bases in between that match TRBD1. The source is a man aged 25 to 45 with type 1 diabetes. In nucleotides, the sequence is TGTGCCAGCAACTTGGACAGGGTGAACACTGAAGCTTTCTTT. Translated, this is CASNLDRVNTEAFF. The CDR3, completed at both ends by the reference TRBV11-3 and TRBJ1-1 genes, gives the full variable domain EAGVVQSPRYKIIEKKQPVAFWCNPISGHNTLYWYLQNLGQGPELLIRYENEEAVDDSQLPKDRFSAERLKGVDSTLKIQPAELGDSAVYLCASNLDRVNTEAFFGQGTRLTVV.